A selection of T cell receptor beta chains follows, all from one sample in a study of T cell changes during pregnancy in multiple sclerosis. The assay was immunoSEQ multiplex PCR, and TCRdb's table has in-frame clones only and misses some. The data contain 60,000 or so clones, about 86% of them singletons. Sequencing input: peripheral blood from another person, used as feeder cells. The receptor source for this set is a human donor whose cells served as feeder cells for cultures in a pregnancy study. Each CDR3 is given with its conserved first and last residue. Each record gives: V gene, J gene, clone size, D gene, CDR3 DNA, CDR3 protein. A D gene is named only where the DNA matches it firmly. Rows may omit the clone size; those that give it use once, few, many or a size class.

TRBV28,TRBJ2-7,-,-,TGTGCCAGCAGTTCCTATAGGGAGGAGAAGTTC,CASSSYREEKF
TRBV29-1,TRBJ2-7,-,-,TGCAGCGTTGGGGGTGGTGGGACCTCCAGTTTCGACGAGCAGTACTTC,CSVGGGGTSSFDEQYF
TRBV14,TRBJ1-2,-,-,TGTGCCAGCAGCCAAGACTGGTCCGGACAAACCTTC,CASSQDWSGQTF
TRBV27,TRBJ1-1,-,TRBD1,TGTGCCAGCAGTCGCTACAGGGGGAACACTGAAGCTTTCTTT,CASSRYRGNTEAFF
TRBV4-3,TRBJ1-1,-,-,TGCGCCAGCAGCCGTACCTCGGGAGCTGAAGCTTTCTTT,CASSRTSGAEAFF
TRBV7-9,TRBJ1-2,-,-,TGTGCCAGCAGCCCCGACTCTTTTGGGGGGTATGGCTACACCTTC,CASSPDSFGGYGYTF
TRBV5-4,TRBJ1-1,-,-,TGTGCCAGCAGCTTGCCTCGGAACTCCGGGCGGGAGACTGAAGCTTTCTTT,CASSLPRNSGRETEAFF
TRBV4-1,TRBJ2-7,once,-,TGCGCCAGCAGCCAGGAGGGACAGAACGAGCAGTACTTC,CASSQEGQNEQYF
TRBV5-4,TRBJ2-5,-,TRBD2,TGTGCCAGCAGCGTTGGGTTAGCGGGAGCGGGGGAGACCCAGTACTTC,CASSVGLAGAGETQYF
TRBV11-2,TRBJ2-7,few,-,TGTGCCAGCAGCTTAGTGGACGGGGACTACGAGCAGTACTTC,CASSLVDGDYEQYF
TRBV5-6,TRBJ2-7,-,-,TGTGCCAGCAGCTTGACGGGTTTGAGGGACGGATTCTCCTACGAGCAGTACTTC,CASSLTGLRDGFSYEQYF
TRBV9,TRBJ1-1,-,-,TGTGCCAGCACCATTATCGGGAGTGGTGAAGCTTTCTTT,CASTIIGSGEAFF
TRBV4-2,TRBJ2-5,-,TRBD1,TGTGCCAGCAGCCAAGTATCCGGGACAGGGGTAGAGACCCAGTACTTC,CASSQVSGTGVETQYF
TRBV4-2,TRBJ2-7,-,TRBD2,TGTGCCAGCAGCCAAGATCTTACTAGCGGGGCGTACGAGCAGTACTTC,CASSQDLTSGAYEQYF
TRBV7-8,TRBJ2-3,-,-,TGTGCCAGCAGTATACCCCGAGATACGCAGTATTTT,CASSIPRDTQYF
TRBV2,TRBJ1-5,-,-,TGTGCCAGCACCCTCGGGGGGGGTGGAAGCAATCAGCCCCAGCATTTT,CASTLGGGGSNQPQHF
TRBV29-1,TRBJ2-3,-,TRBD2,TGCAGCACACTAGCGGGGGTAACCACAGATACGCAGTATTTT,CSTLAGVTTDTQYF
TRBV2,TRBJ2-7,-,-,TGTGCCAGCAGCTACCAGGGGATCCGCTCCTACGAGCAGTACTTC,CASSYQGIRSYEQYF
TRBV9,TRBJ2-7,-,TRBD1,TGTGCCAGCAGCGGTGGGGGTGACAGGGGTCCCTACGAGCAGTACTTC,CASSGGGDRGPYEQYF
TRBV5-6,TRBJ2-2,-,-,TGTGCCAGCAGCCTAAGGGACTTCCTTTCGACCGGGGAGCTGTTTTTT,CASSLRDFLSTGELFF
TRBV19,TRBJ2-6,-,TRBD2,TGTGCCAGTAGTTCGGGGCTAGCGGGGAGCTCTGGGGCCAACGTCCTGACTTTC,CASSSGLAGSSGANVLTF
TRBV2,TRBJ1-2,-,TRBD1,TGTGCCAGCAGCCAACTTCCGGGACAGGGGGAGGGAGGCTACACCTTC,CASSQLPGQGEGGYTF
TRBV7-9,TRBJ2-1,-,TRBD2,TGTGCCAGCAGCTACCTAGCGGAAACTGGCAAGCAGTTCTTC,CASSYLAETGKQFF
TRBV28,TRBJ1-2,once,-,TGTGCCAGCAGTCTTGAAGCTATCAACGGCGGCTACACCTTC,CASSLEAINGGYTF
TRBV11-1,TRBJ2-7,few,TRBD1,TGTGCCAGCAGCTTCGACAGGGACGACGAGCAGTACTTC,CASSFDRDDEQYF
TRBV27,TRBJ2-2,-,-,TGTGCCAGCAGTTTCCAGGGTCGCTCCGGGGAGCTGTTTTTT,CASSFQGRSGELFF
TRBV19,TRBJ1-6,-,-,TGTGCCACTAGAGATGTAGGTGGTAATTCACCCCTCCACTTT,CATRDVGGNSPLHF
TRBV15,TRBJ2-2,-,-,TGTGCCACCAGCAGAGTATTGGGAAACACCGGGGAGCTGTTTTTT,CATSRVLGNTGELFF
TRBV30,TRBJ2-3,-,TRBD2,TGTGCCTGGAGTCTTCGCGGGAGTAGGAATACGCAGTATTTT,CAWSLRGSRNTQYF
TRBV7-9,TRBJ1-1,-,-,TGTGCCAGCAGCCCCTGGACAGAAGGGCTAACTGAAGCTTTCTTT,CASSPWTEGLTEAFF
TRBV11-1,TRBJ2-1,-,-,TGTGCCAGCAGCTTAGAGGTAACAGGGTATCTGTTCTTC,CASSLEVTGYLFF
TRBV4-2,TRBJ1-2,-,-,TGTGCCAGCAGCCAGAGATTTCTCTCGAAAGGCTACACCTTC,CASSQRFLSKGYTF
TRBV5-1,TRBJ2-1,-,-,TGCGCCAGCAGTGCCAGGGGCAGCTACAATGAGCAGTTCTTC,CASSARGSYNEQFF
TRBV6-1,TRBJ2-3,-,TRBD1,TGTGCCGTTGAACAGGGGCCAACCATGCAGTATTTT,CAVEQGPTMQYF
TRBV19,TRBJ1-4,-,TRBD1,TGTGCCAGTAGTGGGTCGGGACAGGGGGAAGAAAAACTGTTTTTT,CASSGSGQGEEKLFF
TRBV13,TRBJ2-1,-,TRBD1,TGTGCCAGCAGCTTAAAGGGGGCCAGAAATGAGCAGTTCTTC,CASSLKGARNEQFF
TRBV2,TRBJ1-2,few,-,TGTGCCAGCAGTGAAAGCAGGGCAAGAACCTTC,CASSESRARTF
TRBV5-1,TRBJ2-3,-,-,TGCGCCAGCGGGGTACGTTCCGCAGATACGCAGTATTTT,CASGVRSADTQYF
TRBV2,TRBJ1-3,-,-,TGTGCCAGCAGTGAAGGGGGTCAGGGTTACTCTGGAAACACCATATATTTT,CASSEGGQGYSGNTIYF
TRBV20-1,TRBJ1-6,-,-,TGCAGTGCAACAGGGAATTCACCCCTCCACTTT,CSATGNSPLHF